Below are 27 T cell receptor beta chains sequenced from a single sample in a study of CD8 T cells in ankylosing spondylitis (dated by TCRdb to the late 2010s). Overall study outcomes, separate from this receptor: Blood from ankylosing spondylitis patients appeared to be characterized by a TCR beta motif composed of roughly eight highly homologous amino acid variants.

The library was prepared using 5' RACE. The listed sequencing device is Illumina HiSeq 2500. The raw public data were reprocessed by TCRdb itself: fastp quality trimming at Q25, MiXCR clonotype calling, in-frame beta chains only. Each CDR3 protein gets just one entry, which takes the most common genes and DNA from the rows behind it. The sample has 400,000 or so distinct CDR3 sequences on record, about 24% of them singletons. The ten most abundant clones make up 0.89% of the sample. No antigens are known for them. The sequencing sample was made of blood, either unsorted or a sorted T cell fraction (not recorded which). Source of these receptors: a male donor with ankylosing spondylitis.

The chain is built from TRBV20-1 and TRBJ1-1; D unclear. The germline CDR1 and CDR2 sequences are DFQATT and SNEGSKA (reference sequence). This CDR3 spans 13 amino acids. Between the trimmed V and J ends, which lost 6 bases and 5 bases, there was a span of 16 bases. DNA for the CDR3: TGCAGTGCCGACCACTGGGAATTAACTGAAGCTTTCTTT. Amino acid sequence: CSADHWELTEAFF.

V usage is TRBV5-1 and J usage is TRBJ1-1; 8 bases fit TRBD1. This CDR3 is 13 amino acids long. The germline V gene has CDR1 SGHRS and CDR2 YFSETQ. The V gene end was trimmed by 5 bases and the J gene end by 6 bases; junction bases not matched to a gene: 6. The CDR3 spells CASSLDRGAEAFF. CDR3 in DNA: TGCGCCAGCAGTTTAGACAGGGGAGCTGAAGCTTTCTTT.

In this sample, this clonotype turned up a few times. The V call is TRBV9, the J call TRBJ2-1; 9 bases match TRBD2. Per germline, CDR1 SGDLS and CDR2 YYNGEE. CDR3 length: 16 residues. Losses at the gene ends were 3 bases for V and 7 bases for J; bases not matched to a gene: 11. CDR3 coding DNA: TGTGCCAGCAGCGGGTTCCGGGCTAGCGGGGAGAATGAGCAGTTCTTC. This sequence encodes CASSGFRASGENEQFF.

This clonotype was seen at least ten times. The J gene is TRBJ2-1, the V gene TRBV12-3 or TRBV12-4, with 11 bases identical to TRBD2. The CDR3 contains 15 residues. J was trimmed by 6 bases and V by 2 bases; bases with no gene match: 3. CDR3 residues: CASSLLLAGGNEQFF. In DNA, the CDR3 is TGTGCCAGCAGTTTACTCCTAGCGGGAGGCAATGAGCAGTTCTTC.

The gene calls are TRBV3-1 and TRBJ1-3; D is unclear. Germline lookup yields CDR1 LGHDT and CDR2 YNNKEL (reference sequence). The length of the CDR3 is 13 residues. Trimming left V 0 bases short and J 5 bases short, with 5 bases between. The CDR3 nucleotides read TGTGCCAGCAGCCAAGACCCTAGAAACACCATATATTTT. Its translation is CASSQDPRNTIYF. The variable domain in full, completed from reference TRBV3-1 and TRBJ1-3, reads DTAVSQTPKYLVTQMGNDKSIKCEQNLGHDTMYWYKQDSKKFLKIMFSYNNKELIINETVPNRFSPKSPDKAHLNLHINSLELGDSAVYFCASSQDPRNTIYFGEGSWLTVV.

This clonotype appeared a few times. The chain employs TRBV12-3 or TRBV12-4 and TRBJ2-3; D unresolved. Deletions cut 6 bases from V and 0 bases from J, with 7 bases between. The CDR3 has 13 amino acids. The CDR3 sequence: CASRTDSTDTQYF. In DNA form, the CDR3 reads TGTGCCAGCAGGACGGATAGCACAGATACGCAGTATTTT.

J is TRBJ1-1 and V is TRBV12-3 or TRBV12-4; D call uncertain. V shed 2 bases and J shed 0 bases, with 13 bases lying between them. This CDR3 comprises 16 residues. CDR3 sequence reads: CASSLSGINMNTEAFF. For the CDR3, the DNA is TGTGCCAGCAGTTTATCTGGAATTAACATGAACACTGAAGCTTTCTTT.

There are a few counts of this clonotype. This chain uses TRBV15 with TRBJ2-1; 8 nucleotides agree with TRBD2. The V gene's germline CDR1 is LNHNV and CDR2 YYDKDF (reference sequence). The CDR3 sequence is 16 residues long. V was pared by 3 bases and J by 5 bases, with 9 bases of the junction left unmatched. The CDR3 loop is CATSSQTGGYHNEQFF. The CDR3 coding sequence is TGTGCCACCAGCAGCCAAACGGGAGGGTATCACAATGAGCAGTTCTTC.

This clonotype was counted ten times or more. The chain joins TRBV3-1 to TRBJ2-1; 8 nucleotides agree with TRBD2. V trimming: 1 base; J trimming: 14 bases; junction bases outside the gene matches: 7. The CDR3 is made up of 13 amino acids. CDR1 and CDR2 (germline): LGHDT, YNNKEL (reference sequence). CDR3 region: CASSQGQGLVEFF. The CDR3 DNA reads as TGTGCCAGCAGCCAAGGTCAGGGACTAGTCGAGTTCTTC.

This chain uses TRBV11-2 with TRBJ2-4; D is unresolved. V was clipped by 5 bases and J by 1 base, with 15 bases between them. There are 16 residues in the CDR3. The germline gives CDR1 SGHAT, CDR2 FQNNGV. In DNA form, the CDR3 reads TGTGCCAGCAGCCGCAAGGCGTTGGGTGCCAAAAACATTCAGTACTTC. This translates into CASSRKALGAKNIQYF.

This clonotype was observed at least ten times. This chain joins TRBV7-9 and TRBJ1-2; D gene uncertain. The CDR3 is 12 amino acids. Germline CDR1 and CDR2: SEHNR and FQNEAQ (reference sequence). V was trimmed by 4 bases and J by 5 bases, leaving 8 bases between them. CDR3 region: CASSSGVYGYTF. DNA of the CDR3: TGTGCCAGCAGCTCCGGAGTATATGGCTACACCTTC.

This clonotype was observed a handful of times. Written as DNA, the CDR3 is TGCAGTGCTCCACCTCCGGGACTAGCGGGAAATGAGCAGTTCTTC. It is translated as CSAPPPGLAGNEQFF. The rearrangement links TRBV20-1 to TRBJ2-1; 13 nucleotides line up with TRBD2. V lost 5 bases and J lost 7; bases outside the gene matches: 8. CDR3 length: 15 residues. Germline CDR1 reads DFQATT; CDR2 reads SNEGSKA (reference sequence).

This clonotype turned up a few times. The chain is built from TRBV3-1 and TRBJ2-1, with 9 positions matching TRBD1. The length of the CDR3 is 16 residues. In germline, CDR1 is LGHDT, CDR2 YNNKEL (reference sequence). V lost 0 bases to trimming and J lost 6 bases; unmatched junction nucleotides: 6. The DNA of the CDR3 is TGTGCCAGCAGCCAAGACCCCGGGACAGGGTCCAATGAGCAGTTCTTC. This translates into CASSQDPGTGSNEQFF.

This sequence joins TRBV20-1 and TRBJ2-5, with TRBD1 identical over 7 bases. With 6 bases clipped from V and 1 base from J, the junction kept 11 bases outside the gene matches. Germline V gives CDR1 DFQATT, CDR2 SNEGSKA (reference sequence). This CDR3 has 15 amino acids. The chain's CDR3 is CSASPGTALQETQYF. The DNA of the CDR3 is TGCAGTGCCAGTCCCGGGACAGCACTCCAAGAGACCCAGTACTTC.

This clonotype was recorded at least ten times. This rearrangement joins TRBV20-1 to TRBJ1-4, with TRBD1 matching over 10 bases. Germline values: CDR1 DFQATT, CDR2 SNEGSKA (reference sequence). V was pared by 5 bases and J by 5 bases, with 5 bases of the junction left unmatched. This CDR3 contains 14 residues. The CDR3 sequence is CSARAGQGNEKLFF. The CDR3 DNA is TGCAGTGCTCGGGCGGGACAGGGGAATGAAAAACTGTTTTTT.

There are a few counts of this clonotype. The V call is TRBV5-1, the J call TRBJ2-1, with 16 positions matching TRBD2. The CDR3 length is 16 residues. V lost 7 bases, J lost 2 bases, and 3 bases stayed unmatched. The germline gives CDR1 SGHRS, CDR2 YFSETQ. CDR3 nucleotide sequence: TGCGCCAGCGGGACTAGCGGGAGGGCCGCCTACAATGAGCAGTTCTTC. Residues: CASGTSGRAAYNEQFF.

This clonotype was detected a few times. The rearrangement uses TRBV12-3 or TRBV12-4 and TRBJ2-3, with 7 bases matching TRBD1. This CDR3 has 14 residues. The J segment lost 0 bases and the V segment lost 7 bases, leaving 4 bases of the junction unmatched. The CDR3 DNA sequence: TGTGCCAGCACCCCGGGACAGAGCACAGATACGCAGTATTTT. Amino acids: CASTPGQSTDTQYF.

This clonotype was seen only a few times. The J gene is TRBJ2-3, the V gene TRBV20-1; 8 positions match TRBD2. CDR1 and CDR2 (germline): DFQATT, SNEGSKA (reference sequence). V shed 6 bases, J shed 5 bases, and the junction held 7 bases outside the gene matches. This CDR3 region has 13 residues. This chain's CDR3 is CSARRGGRDTQYF. CDR3 nucleotides: TGCAGTGCGCGACGGGGGGGGAGAGATACGCAGTATTTT.

The V and J genes are TRBV5-1 and TRBJ1-1, with unresolved D. With 4 bases removed from V and 1 base from J, the gap between germline ends came to 11 bases. Germline CDR1 is SGHRS and CDR2 is YFSETQ. The CDR3 has 14 amino acids. CDR3 sequence (DNA): TGCGCCAGCAGCATAAAGACCGAGAACACTGAAGCTTTCTTT. Its protein product is CASSIKTENTEAFF.

V and J are TRBV11-2 and TRBJ1-1; unclear D gene. The CDR3 covers 13 residues. Germline values: CDR1 SGHAT, CDR2 FQNNGV. Trimming took off 7 bases at V and 4 bases at J, with 13 bases between the two ends. CDR3 region: CASTTTRGTEAFF. CDR3 nucleotides: TGTGCCAGCACCACTACACGGGGCACTGAAGCTTTCTTT. The variable domain in full, with the rest retrieved from reference TRBV11-2 and TRBJ1-1, is EAGVAQSPRYKIIEKRQSVAFWCNPISGHATLYWYQQILGQGPKLLIQFQNNGVVDDSQLPKDRFSAERLKGVDSTLKIQPAKLEDSAVYLCASTTTRGTEAFFGQGTRLTVV.

This clonotype was seen repeatedly, ten times or more. In DNA form, the CDR3 reads TGTGCCAGCAGCTCCAAGGGACTAGCGGGAGGAAGGTCCTACAATGAGCAGTTCTTC. Translated, it gives CASSSKGLAGGRSYNEQFF. The chain recombines TRBV11-1 with TRBJ2-1; 15 bases align to TRBD2. CDR3 length equals 19 residues. J lost 1 base, V lost 4 bases, and 8 bases had no gene match. Germline V gives CDR1 SGHAT, CDR2 FQDESV (reference sequence).

A few counts support this clonotype. The V gene is TRBV5-1, the J gene TRBJ2-1; 12 bases map to TRBD2. Trimming removed 4 bases from V and 7 bases from J; junction bases left unmatched: 6. The CDR3 length is 15 residues. The germline V gene encodes CDR1 SGHRS and CDR2 YFSETQ. Here the CDR3 DNA reads TGCGCCAGCAGCCTAGGACTAGCGGGATTTAATGAGCAGTTCTTC. This encodes CASSLGLAGFNEQFF.

This clonotype was observed a few times. The V call is TRBV4-2, the J call TRBJ2-3, with 8 bases that match TRBD2. V lost 0 bases and J lost 5; bases outside the gene matches: 10. Per the germline V gene, CDR1 is LGHNA and CDR2 is YNFKEQ. The CDR3 is 17 amino acids. The CDR3 bases are TGTGCCAGCAGCCAAGAGGATTTGCGGGAGGAGGGAGATACGCAGTATTTT. It encodes CASSQEDLREEGDTQYF.

The chain joins TRBV7-8 to TRBJ2-7, with D unclear. Germline V gene lookup returns CDR1 SGHVS and CDR2 FQNEAQ. Trimming pared 4 bases from V and 1 base from J, leaving 11 bases between. The CDR3 is 14 residues long. As DNA, the CDR3 is TGTGCCAGCAGCTCACGCGAAGAGTCCTACGAGCAGTACGTC. It specifies CASSSREESYEQYV.

The chain uses TRBV5-1 and TRBJ2-7; TRBD1 or TRBD2 may be the D gene (6 bases each). The CDR3 is 15 amino acids. CDR1 is SGHRS, CDR2 YFSETQ, per germline. Trimming pared 4 bases from V and 6 bases from J, leaving 20 bases between. The CDR3 region has the DNA TGCGCCAGCAGCCCCAGAGGTGGGGGGCTTCTCGAGCAGTACTTC. Its translation: CASSPRGGGLLEQYF.

This clonotype has only a few counts. This rearrangement joins TRBV6-1 to TRBJ2-7; 8 positions match TRBD1. Germline V gene data show CDR1 as MNHNS and CDR2 as SASEGT. This CDR3 is 14 amino acids long. V gave up 4 bases and J gave up 5 bases; unmatched junction bases: 7. The CDR3 DNA reads TGTGCCAGCAGTGCTATGGACAGGGTTGACGAGCAGTACGTC. It yields the protein CASSAMDRVDEQYV.

The CDR3 reads CASSDRGSNEKLFF. CDR3 bases: TGTGCCAGCAGCGACAGGGGGTCTAATGAAAAACTGTTTTTT. The chain combines TRBV3-1 with TRBJ1-4, with TRBD1 identical over 9 bases. The CDR3 totals 14 residues. The ends lost 5 bases at V and 3 bases at J; junction bases unmatched: 1. The germline V gene encodes CDR1 LGHDT and CDR2 YNNKEL (reference sequence).